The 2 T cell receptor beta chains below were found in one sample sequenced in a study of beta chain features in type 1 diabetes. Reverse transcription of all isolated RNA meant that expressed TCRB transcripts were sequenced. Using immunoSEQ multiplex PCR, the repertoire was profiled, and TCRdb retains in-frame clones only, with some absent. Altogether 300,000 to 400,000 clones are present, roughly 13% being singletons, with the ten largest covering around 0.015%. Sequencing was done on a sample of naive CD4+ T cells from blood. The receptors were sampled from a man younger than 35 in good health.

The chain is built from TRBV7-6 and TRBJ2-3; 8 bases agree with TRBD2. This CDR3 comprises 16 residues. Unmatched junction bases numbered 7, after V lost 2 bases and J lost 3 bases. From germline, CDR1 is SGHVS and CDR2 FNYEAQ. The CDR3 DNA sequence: TGTGCCAGCAGCTTACGGAGCGGGAGTGGAACAGATACGCAGTATTTT. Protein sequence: CASSLRSGSGTDTQYF.

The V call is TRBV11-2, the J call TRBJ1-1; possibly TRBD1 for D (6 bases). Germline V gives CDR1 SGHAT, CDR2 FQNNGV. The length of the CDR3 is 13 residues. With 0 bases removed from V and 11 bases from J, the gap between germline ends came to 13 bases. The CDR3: CASSLEGPTGAFF. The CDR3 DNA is TGTGCCAGCAGCTTAGAGGGCCCCACAGGGGCTTTCTTT.